The 14 T cell receptor beta chains below all came from one sample that was sequenced in a study of blood T cells in healthy people across ages. A sample-barcoded 5' primer and a J-beta primer mix were used in a second PCR of roughly 6 to 11 cycles. MiXCR was run by TCRdb on the 5' RACE reads, yielding one entry per CDR3 protein. This table has about 1.1 million distinct CDR3 sequences, roughly two fifths appearing once. Specimen: blood. These receptors all come from a man aged 18 to 35 in good health.

Comments on this clonotype: One junction end does not reproduce the germline sequence, and a read error may be involved. The chain is built from TRBV7-9 and TRBJ1-2; the match to TRBD1 covers 9 bases. The CDR3 covers 14 residues. Germline V gene lookup returns CDR1 SEHNR and CDR2 FQNEAQ (reference sequence). The CDR3 DNA reads as TGTGCCAGCAGCTCAGGACAGGGGCACTATGGCCACACCTTC. Translation gives CASSSGQGHYGHTF. The entire variable domain, with the rest obtained from reference TRBV7-9 and TRBJ1-2, is as follows: DTGVSQNPRHKITKRGQNVTFRCDPISEHNRLYWYRQTLGQGPEFLTYFQNEAQLEKSRLLSDRFSAERPKGSFSTLEIQRTEQGDSAMYLCASSSGQGHYGHTFGSGTRLTVV.

This clonotype came up many times. The V gene is TRBV20-1, the J gene TRBJ2-3; D might be TRBD1 (6 bases). The CDR3 spans 17 residues. V lost 3 bases to trimming and J lost 0 bases, with 19 bases between them. CDR1 is DFQATT and CDR2 is SNEGSKA in the germline V gene (reference sequence). CDR3 in amino acids: CSASGTRRSSSTDTQYF. The CDR3 region has the DNA TGCAGTGCTAGTGGGACACGACGCTCCTCTAGCACAGATACGCAGTATTTT.

The chain is built from TRBV27 and TRBJ1-2; 9 bases are a match to TRBD1. The CDR3 covers 14 residues. The ends lost 8 bases at V and 4 bases at J; junction bases unmatched: 8. The germline V gene encodes CDR1 MNHEY and CDR2 SMNVEV (reference sequence). This CDR3 is CASQKQGAGYGYTF. For the CDR3, the DNA is TGTGCCAGCCAAAAACAGGGGGCAGGCTATGGCTACACCTTC.

The chain has TRBV9 and TRBJ2-1; D is ambiguous. CDR3 size: 15 residues. Germline-derived CDR1 and CDR2 are SGDLS and YYNGEE. V was cut by 4 bases and J by 4 bases, with 15 bases left in between. For the CDR3, the DNA is TGTGCCAGCAGCCTAAGCCCAAATACTTACAATGAGCAGTTCTTC. Protein: CASSLSPNTYNEQFF. Drawing the rest from reference TRBV9 and TRBJ2-1, the complete variable domain is DSGVTQTPKHLITATGQRVTLRCSPRSGDLSVYWYQQSLDQGLQFLIQYYNGEERAKGNILERFSAQQFPDLHSELNLSSLELGDSALYFCASSLSPNTYNEQFFGPGTRLTVL.

This clonotype was counted between two and nine times. This rearrangement joins TRBV5-6 to TRBJ2-4; possibly TRBD2 for D (5 bases). The length of the CDR3 is 14 residues. V was cut by 0 bases and J by 11 bases, with 15 bases left in between. From germline, CDR1 is SGHDT and CDR2 YYEEEE. Here the CDR3 reads CASSLAGSSELQYF. CDR3 sequence (DNA): TGTGCCAGCAGCTTGGCGGGGTCTAGTGAACTTCAGTACTTC.

The table lists this clonotype with a few counts. The rearrangement uses TRBV25-1 and TRBJ1-4; D gene unclear. The CDR3 totals 14 residues. Trimming pared 0 bases from V and 9 bases from J, leaving 11 bases between. The germline V gene has CDR1 MGHDK and CDR2 SYGVNS. CDR3 DNA sequence: TGTGCCAGCAGTGAATACCGGGGATATAAAAAACTGTTTTTT. It specifies CASSEYRGYKKLFF. The full variable domain, with the rest looked up from reference TRBV25-1 and TRBJ1-4, is EADIYQTPRYLVIGTGKKITLECSQTMGHDKMYWYQQDPGMELHLIHYSYGVNSTEKGDLSSESTVSRIRTEHFPLTLESARPSHTSQYLCASSEYRGYKKLFFGSGTQLSVL.

This clonotype was counted only a few times. The chain carries TRBV6-2 or TRBV6-3 and TRBJ2-1; 11 nucleotides agree with TRBD2. Looked up from germline, CDR1 is MNHEY and CDR2 is SVGEGT. V trimming: 0 bases; J trimming: 0 bases; junction bases outside the gene matches: 4. The CDR3 totals 18 residues. The CDR3 region has the DNA TGTGCCAGCAGTTACTCGACTAGCGGGGTTGACTCCTACAATGAGCAGTTCTTC. Amino acids: CASSYSTSGVDSYNEQFF.

V usage is TRBV20-1 and J usage is TRBJ2-3, with D perhaps being TRBD1 or TRBD2 (5 bases each). The V end lost 0 bases, the J end lost 5 bases, and 21 bases lay between the germline ends. The length of the CDR3 is 17 residues. Germline loops: CDR1 DFQATT, CDR2 SNEGSKA (reference sequence). The CDR3 spells CSARDSRRLGAKDTQYF. In nucleotides, the CDR3 is TGCAGTGCTAGAGATTCCCGGCGGCTCGGGGCAAAAGATACGCAGTATTTT.

The chain uses TRBV28 and TRBJ1-6, with D perhaps matching TRBD1 (5 bases). With 5 bases removed from V and 0 bases from J, the gap between germline ends came to 26 bases. In germline, CDR1 is MDHEN, CDR2 SYDVKM. The CDR3 consists of 21 residues. CDR3 in DNA: TGTGCCAGCAGTGTGTTAAAGCGAGGGGTAGTAGGCAGCTCCTATAATTCACCCCTCCACTTT. Protein product: CASSVLKRGVVGSSYNSPLHF.

This clonotype was seen a handful of times. The chain combines TRBV9 with TRBJ2-3, with 7 bases identical to TRBD2. The CDR3 totals 16 residues. From germline, CDR1 is SGDLS and CDR2 YYNGEE. V gave up 4 bases and J gave up 2 bases; unmatched junction bases: 10. The CDR3 region has the DNA TGTGCCAGCAGCCCGCGAGGGCGGGGGACCACAGATACGCAGTATTTT. It specifies CASSPRGRGTTDTQYF.

This chain connects TRBV29-1 to TRBJ2-3; 7 bases align to TRBD2. The CDR3 extends over 14 amino acids. Trimming cost V 5 bases and J 2 bases; bases outside gene matches: 7. Germline lookup yields CDR1 SQVTM and CDR2 ANQGSEA. The CDR3 sequence: CSVFPGDYTDTQYF. The CDR3 nucleotides are TGCAGCGTTTTCCCGGGGGACTACACAGATACGCAGTATTTT.

The gene calls are TRBV18 and TRBJ2-1; the D gene is possibly TRBD2 (6 bases). CDR3 length: 13 amino acids. Trimming cost V 4 bases and J 15 bases, with 19 bases left between them. From germline, CDR1 is KGHSH and CDR2 LQKENI. The CDR3 sequence is CASSRERRDPSFF. Here the CDR3 DNA reads TGTGCCAGCTCACGCGAGAGGCGGGATCCGTCGTTCTTC.

This clonotype was detected only a few times. As DNA, the CDR3 is TGTGCCAGCAGCTCCACAGACAGTTACTATGGCTACACCTTC. Protein sequence: CASSSTDSYYGYTF. V usage is TRBV13 and J usage is TRBJ1-2, with TRBD1 as a possible D gene (5 bases). Between the trimmed V and J ends, which lost 4 bases and 3 bases, there was a span of 12 bases. The CDR3 extends over 14 amino acids. CDR1 and CDR2 (germline): PRHDT, FYEKMQ (reference sequence).

The chain carries TRBV19 and TRBJ2-5, with TRBD1 as a possible D gene (5 bases). The end of the DNA is better explained by TRBJ2-7, so the J call may be wrong. The CDR3 has 14 residues. Germline V gene data show CDR1 as LNHDA and CDR2 as SQIVND (reference sequence). The CDR3, as DNA: TGTGCCAGTAGTCTAACAGGAACCTCCTACGAGCAGTACTTC. It codes for CASSLTGTSYEQYF.